This TCR beta chain was captured by sequencing in a study of early T cells in non-severe SARS-CoV-2 infection (TCRdb year 2021). With regard to the full study: Bulk RNA from unsorted whole blood was used for TCR sequencing, so alpha and beta chains could not be paired. The paper's findings and limits, for the study overall: VDJdb matching was skewed toward anti-spike CD8 responses, so virus-specific expansions were likely underestimated and private and CD4 specificities were missed.

The CDR3 covers 15 residues, taking in both the cysteine and the phenylalanine. Only the CDR3 part of the read is kept: 45 bases, read in frame from the first base. The junction shows trimming of 1 base on V and 3 bases on J, and the gene matches do not reach 7 bases of it. As encoded in the germline V gene (reference sequence), CDR1 is DFQATT while CDR2 is SNEGSKA. A case-control design nested within a healthcare worker cohort in London, UK, was used, with weekly nasopharyngeal swab PCR tests and blood sampling performed. Healthcare workers were recruited between 23 and 31 March 2020, during the week of the UK lockdown, and were followed weekly for up to about 15 weeks. The sample holds many counts of this clonotype. Its recognized antigen is unknown. The record has no base qualities; no much larger clone is one base away. Libraries came from 5' RACE. The instrument given in TCRdb is NextSeq 500. The TCR library protocol attached unique molecular identifiers to individual cDNA molecules to correct for sequencing error and PCR bias. Both TCR alpha and beta chains were sequenced, and tight co-correlation was observed between alpha and beta sequence abundances in each sample. Per the original workflow: V gene, J gene and CDR3 annotation of TCR sequences was performed with Decombinator V4. TCRs were defined as expanded if a significant change between any two time points was detected under a Poisson model with p below 0.0001. TCR abundances were normalised to the total number of TCRs sequenced per sample and expressed as counts per million. TRAV1-2 paired with TRAJ12, TRAJ20 or TRAJ33 defined MAIT TCRs, while TRAV10 paired with TRAJ18 defined iNKT TCRs. VDJdb, accessed on 1 November 2021, was searched for TCRs annotated for CMV, EBV and SARS-CoV-2, and TCRs annotated for more than one antigen were excluded. TCRdb's own reprocessing of the public reads used fastp at Q25 and MiXCR and kept productive beta chains. When rows share a CDR3 protein, they turn into one entry using the most common DNA and genes. TCRdb, not the authors, supplied the V and J calls. This sample comprises 57,000 or so distinct CDR3 sequences, around 5.2% of them detected only once. In total, the top ten clones hold 6% to 7% of the sample.

This TCR was sampled from an adult who was a healthcare worker with PCR-confirmed SARS-CoV-2 infection or an uninfected control (not recorded which). The chain couples TRBV20-1 to TRBJ2-7, with TRBD2 matching 9 junction bases. The material sequenced was whole blood. The CDR3 protein sequence reads: CSARGASGADYEQYF. The nucleotide sequence reads TGCAGTGCTAGAGGTGCTAGCGGGGCCGACTACGAGCAGTACTTC.